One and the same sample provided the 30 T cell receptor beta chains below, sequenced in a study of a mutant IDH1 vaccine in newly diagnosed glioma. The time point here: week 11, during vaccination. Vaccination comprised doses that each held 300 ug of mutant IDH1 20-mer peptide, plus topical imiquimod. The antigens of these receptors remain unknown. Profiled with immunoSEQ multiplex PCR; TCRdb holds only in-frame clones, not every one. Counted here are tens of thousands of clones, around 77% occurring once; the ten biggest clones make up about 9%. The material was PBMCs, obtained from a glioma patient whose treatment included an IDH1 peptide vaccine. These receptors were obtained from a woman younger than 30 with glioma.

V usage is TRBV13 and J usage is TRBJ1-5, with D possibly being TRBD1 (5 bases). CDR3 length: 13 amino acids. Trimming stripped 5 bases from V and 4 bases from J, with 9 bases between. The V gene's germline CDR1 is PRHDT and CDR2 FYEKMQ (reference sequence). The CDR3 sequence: CASSDSGNQPQHF. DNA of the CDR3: TGTGCCAGCAGCGACAGCGGTAATCAGCCCCAGCATTTT.

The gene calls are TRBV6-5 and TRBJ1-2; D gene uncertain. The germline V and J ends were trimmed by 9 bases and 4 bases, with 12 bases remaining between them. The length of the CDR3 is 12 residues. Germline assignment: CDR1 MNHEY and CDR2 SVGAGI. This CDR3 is CASRFSPYGYTF. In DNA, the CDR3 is TGTGCCAGTAGATTCTCTCCCTATGGCTACACCTTC.

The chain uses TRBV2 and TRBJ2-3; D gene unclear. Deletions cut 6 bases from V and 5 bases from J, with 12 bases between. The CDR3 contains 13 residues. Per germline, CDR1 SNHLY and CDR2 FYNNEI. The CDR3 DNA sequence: TGTGCCAGCAGCGCGGAGCCTCGAGATACGCAGTATTTT. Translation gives CASSAEPRDTQYF.

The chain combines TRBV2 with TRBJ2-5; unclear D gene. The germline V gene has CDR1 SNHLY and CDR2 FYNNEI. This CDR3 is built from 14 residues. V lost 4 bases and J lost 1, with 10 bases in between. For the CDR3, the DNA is TGTGCCAGCAGTGCTCAGGCTATCCAAGAGACCCAGTACTTC. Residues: CASSAQAIQETQYF.

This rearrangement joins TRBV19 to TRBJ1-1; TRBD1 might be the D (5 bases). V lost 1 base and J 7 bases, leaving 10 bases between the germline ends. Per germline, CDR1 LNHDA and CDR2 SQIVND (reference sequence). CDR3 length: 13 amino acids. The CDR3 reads CASSIGQGDEAFF. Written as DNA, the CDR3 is TGTGCCAGTAGTATAGGCCAGGGCGATGAAGCTTTCTTT. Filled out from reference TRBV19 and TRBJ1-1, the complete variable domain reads DGGITQSPKYLFRKEGQNVTLSCEQNLNHDAMYWYRQDPGQGLRLIYYSQIVNDFQKGDIAEGYSVSREKKESFPLTVTSAQKNPTAFYLCASSIGQGDEAFFGQGTRLTVV.

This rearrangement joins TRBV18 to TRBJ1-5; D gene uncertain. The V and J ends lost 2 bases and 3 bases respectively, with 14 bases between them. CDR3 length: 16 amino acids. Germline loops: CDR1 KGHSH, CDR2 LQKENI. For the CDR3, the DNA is TGTGCCAGCTCACCAAACGAGGCGGTTACCAATCAGCCCCAGCATTTT. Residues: CASSPNEAVTNQPQHF. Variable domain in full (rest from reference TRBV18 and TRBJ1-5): NAGVMQNPRHLVRRRGQEARLRCSPMKGHSHVYWYRQLPEEGLKFMVYLQKENIIDESGMPKERFSAEFPKEGPSILRIQQVVRGDSAAYFCASSPNEAVTNQPQHFGDGTRLSIL.

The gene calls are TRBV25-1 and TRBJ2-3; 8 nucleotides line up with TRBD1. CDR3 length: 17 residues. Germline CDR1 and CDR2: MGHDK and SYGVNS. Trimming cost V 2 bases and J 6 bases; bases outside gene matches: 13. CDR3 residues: CASSEGTGPAPGDTQYF. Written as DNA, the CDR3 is TGTGCCAGCAGTGAAGGGACAGGCCCCGCGCCAGGGGATACGCAGTATTTT.

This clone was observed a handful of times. The CDR3 is CASRRQGADTEAFF. CDR3 DNA: TGTGCCAGCAGGCGACAGGGGGCAGACACTGAAGCTTTCTTT. V and J are TRBV4-2 and TRBJ1-1; 10 bases agree with TRBD1. The CDR3 has 14 amino acids. The germline V gene encodes CDR1 LGHNA and CDR2 YNFKEQ. V trimming: 6 bases; J trimming: 3 bases; junction bases outside the gene matches: 4.

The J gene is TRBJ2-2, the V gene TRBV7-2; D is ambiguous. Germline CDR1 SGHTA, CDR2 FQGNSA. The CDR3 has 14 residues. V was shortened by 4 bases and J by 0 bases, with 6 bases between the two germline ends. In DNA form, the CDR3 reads TGTGCCAGCAGCTCTTACACGAACACCGGGGAGCTGTTTTTT. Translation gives CASSSYTNTGELFF.

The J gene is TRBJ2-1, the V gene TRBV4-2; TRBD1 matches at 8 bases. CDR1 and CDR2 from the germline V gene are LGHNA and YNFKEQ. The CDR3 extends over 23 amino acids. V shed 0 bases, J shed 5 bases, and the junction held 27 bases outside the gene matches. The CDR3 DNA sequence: TGTGCCAGCAGCCAAGATCCTGACAGGGGTTCGGGGTCATTTCTGAAGGGGAACAATGAGCAGTTCTTC. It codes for CASSQDPDRGSGSFLKGNNEQFF.

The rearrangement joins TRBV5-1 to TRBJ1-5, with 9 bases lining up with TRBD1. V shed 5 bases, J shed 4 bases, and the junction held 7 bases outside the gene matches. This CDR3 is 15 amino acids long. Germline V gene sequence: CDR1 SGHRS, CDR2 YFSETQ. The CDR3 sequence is CASSFTGGFNQPQHF. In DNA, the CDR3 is TGCGCCAGCAGTTTTACAGGGGGCTTTAATCAGCCCCAGCATTTT.

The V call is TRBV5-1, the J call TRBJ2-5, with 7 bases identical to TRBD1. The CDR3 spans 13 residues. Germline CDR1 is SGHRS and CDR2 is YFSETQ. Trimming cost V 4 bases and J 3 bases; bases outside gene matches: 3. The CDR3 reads CASSHTGEETQYF. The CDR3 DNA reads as TGCGCCAGCAGCCATACAGGGGAAGAGACCCAGTACTTC.

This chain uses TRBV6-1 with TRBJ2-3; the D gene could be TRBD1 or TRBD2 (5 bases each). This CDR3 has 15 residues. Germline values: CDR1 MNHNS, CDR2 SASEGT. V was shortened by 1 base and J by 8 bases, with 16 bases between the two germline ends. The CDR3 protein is CASSEVHSFGGTQYF. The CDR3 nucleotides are TGTGCCAGCAGTGAAGTGCATAGTTTTGGGGGTACGCAGTATTTT.

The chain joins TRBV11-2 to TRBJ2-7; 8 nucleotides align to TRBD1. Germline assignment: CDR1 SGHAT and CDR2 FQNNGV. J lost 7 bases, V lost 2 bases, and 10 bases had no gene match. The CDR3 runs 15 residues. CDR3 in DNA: TGTGCCAGCAGCTTAACCGGACAGGGAAGAGGGGAGCAGTACTTC. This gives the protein CASSLTGQGRGEQYF.

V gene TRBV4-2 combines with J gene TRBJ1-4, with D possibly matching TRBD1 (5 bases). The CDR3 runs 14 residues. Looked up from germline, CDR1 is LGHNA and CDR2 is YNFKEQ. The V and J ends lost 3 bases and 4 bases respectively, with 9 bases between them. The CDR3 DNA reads TGTGCCAGCAGCCAGGCAGGGTATAATGAAAAACTGTTTTTT. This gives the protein CASSQAGYNEKLFF.

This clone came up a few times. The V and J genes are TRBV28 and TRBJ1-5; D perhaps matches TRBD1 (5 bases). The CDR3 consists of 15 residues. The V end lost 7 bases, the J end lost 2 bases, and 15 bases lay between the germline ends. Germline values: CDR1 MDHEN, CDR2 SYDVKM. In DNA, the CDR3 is TGTGCCAGCATTATTGGGGGGGTAGGCAATCAGCCCCAGCATTTT. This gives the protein CASIIGGVGNQPQHF.

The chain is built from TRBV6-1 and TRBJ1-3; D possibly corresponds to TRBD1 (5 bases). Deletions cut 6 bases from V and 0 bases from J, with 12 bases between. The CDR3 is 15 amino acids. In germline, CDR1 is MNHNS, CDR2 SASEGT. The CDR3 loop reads CASRWSGGSGNTIYF. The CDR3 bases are TGTGCCAGCAGATGGAGCGGGGGCTCTGGAAACACCATATATTTT.

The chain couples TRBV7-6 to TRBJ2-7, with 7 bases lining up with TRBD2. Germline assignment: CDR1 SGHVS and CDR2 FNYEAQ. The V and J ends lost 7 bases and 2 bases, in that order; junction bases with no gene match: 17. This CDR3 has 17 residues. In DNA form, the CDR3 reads TGTGCCAGCACCGAGAATCCTCCGGGAGGATTCACCTACGAGCAGTACTTC. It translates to CASTENPPGGFTYEQYF.

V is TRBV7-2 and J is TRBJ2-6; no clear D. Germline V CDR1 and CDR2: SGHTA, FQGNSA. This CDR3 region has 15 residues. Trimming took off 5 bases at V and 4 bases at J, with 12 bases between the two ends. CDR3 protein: CASSPARYGANVLTF. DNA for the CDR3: TGTGCCAGCAGCCCCGCACGGTACGGGGCCAACGTCCTGACTTTC.

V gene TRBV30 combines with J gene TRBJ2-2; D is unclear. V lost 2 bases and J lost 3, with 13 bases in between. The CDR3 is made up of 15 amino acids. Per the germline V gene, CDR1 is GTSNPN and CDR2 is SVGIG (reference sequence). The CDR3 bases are TGTGCCTGGAGTTTAGGTCCAGGCTACACCGGGGAGCTGTTTTTT. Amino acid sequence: CAWSLGPGYTGELFF. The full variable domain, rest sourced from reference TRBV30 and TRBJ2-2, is SQTIHQWPATLVQPVGSPLSLECTVEGTSNPNLYWYRQAAGRGLQLLFYSVGIGQISSEVPQNLSASRPQDRQFILSSKKLLLSDSGFYLCAWSLGPGYTGELFFGEGSRLTVL.

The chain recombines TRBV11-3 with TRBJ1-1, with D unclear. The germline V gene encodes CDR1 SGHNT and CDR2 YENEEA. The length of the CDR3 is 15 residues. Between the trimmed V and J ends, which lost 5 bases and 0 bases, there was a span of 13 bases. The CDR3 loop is CASSRPGQLNTEAFF. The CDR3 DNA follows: TGTGCCAGCAGCCGCCCTGGGCAGTTGAACACTGAAGCTTTCTTT. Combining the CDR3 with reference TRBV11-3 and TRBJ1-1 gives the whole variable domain EAGVVQSPRYKIIEKKQPVAFWCNPISGHNTLYWYLQNLGQGPELLIRYENEEAVDDSQLPKDRFSAERLKGVDSTLKIQPAELGDSAVYLCASSRPGQLNTEAFFGQGTRLTVV.

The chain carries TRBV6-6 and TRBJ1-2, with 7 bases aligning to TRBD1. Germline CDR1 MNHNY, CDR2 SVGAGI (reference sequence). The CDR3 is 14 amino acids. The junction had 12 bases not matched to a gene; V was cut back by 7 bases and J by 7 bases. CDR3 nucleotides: TGTGCCAGCACCGTAACGACAGGGAATGGTGGCTACACCTTC. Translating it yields CASTVTTGNGGYTF.

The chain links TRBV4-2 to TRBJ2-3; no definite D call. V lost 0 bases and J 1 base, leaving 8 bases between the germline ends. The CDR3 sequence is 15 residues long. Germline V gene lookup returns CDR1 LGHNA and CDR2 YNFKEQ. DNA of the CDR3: TGTGCCAGCAGCCAAGAGTTTTTTGGCACAGATACGCAGTATTTT. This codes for CASSQEFFGTDTQYF.

In nucleotides, the CDR3 is TGTGCCAGCAGCCAGGGGACAGGGGGTTATGAAAAACTGTTTTTT. It translates to CASSQGTGGYEKLFF. The chain recombines TRBV14 with TRBJ1-4; 11 bases map to TRBD1. The V and J ends lost 3 bases and 6 bases, in that order; junction bases with no gene match: 3. The CDR3 runs 15 residues. The V gene's germline CDR1 is SGHDN and CDR2 FVKESK.

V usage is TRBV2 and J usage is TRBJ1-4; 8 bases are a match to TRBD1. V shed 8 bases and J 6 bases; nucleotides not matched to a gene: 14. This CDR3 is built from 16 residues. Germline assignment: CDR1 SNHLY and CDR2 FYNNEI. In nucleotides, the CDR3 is TGTGCCAGCGACAGGCTAGCCGGGACAGGTTATGAAAAACTGTTTTTT. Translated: CASDRLAGTGYEKLFF.

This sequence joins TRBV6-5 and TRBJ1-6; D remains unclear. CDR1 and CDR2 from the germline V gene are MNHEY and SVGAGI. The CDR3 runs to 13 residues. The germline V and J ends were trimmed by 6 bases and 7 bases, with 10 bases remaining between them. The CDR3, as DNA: TGTGCCAGCAGCCCGGGCCAAAATTCACCCCTCCACTTT. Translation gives CASSPGQNSPLHF.

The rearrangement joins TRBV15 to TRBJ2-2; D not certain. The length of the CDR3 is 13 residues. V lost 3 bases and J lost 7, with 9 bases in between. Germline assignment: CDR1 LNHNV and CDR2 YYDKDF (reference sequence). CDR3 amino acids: CATSSPDRGELFF. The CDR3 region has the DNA TGTGCCACCAGCAGTCCAGATCGCGGGGAGCTGTTTTTT.

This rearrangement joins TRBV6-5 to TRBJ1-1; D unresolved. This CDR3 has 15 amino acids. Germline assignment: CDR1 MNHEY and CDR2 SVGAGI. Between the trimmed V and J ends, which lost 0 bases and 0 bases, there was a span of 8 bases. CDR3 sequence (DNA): TGTGCCAGCAGTTACTCGTTTGAGTTGAACACTGAAGCTTTCTTT. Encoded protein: CASSYSFELNTEAFF.

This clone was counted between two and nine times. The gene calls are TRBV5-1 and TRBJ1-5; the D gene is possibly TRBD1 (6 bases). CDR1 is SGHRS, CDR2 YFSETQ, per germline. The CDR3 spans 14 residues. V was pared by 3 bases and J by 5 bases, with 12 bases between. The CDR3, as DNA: TGCGCCAGCAGCTCCGGGACACCGGATCAGCCCCAGCATTTT. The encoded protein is CASSSGTPDQPQHF.

CDR3 nucleotide sequence: TGTGCCAGCAGGACCCTAGGGACAGGGAGGGCTGGCTACACCTTC. It encodes CASRTLGTGRAGYTF. The V and J genes are TRBV6-1 and TRBJ1-2; 9 bases align to TRBD1. V gave up 6 bases and J gave up 7 bases; unmatched junction bases: 12. Germline V gene data show CDR1 as MNHNS and CDR2 as SASEGT. This CDR3 region has 15 residues.